Sequencing of this TCR beta chain was carried out in a study of T cell changes during pregnancy in multiple sclerosis (dated by TCRdb to the late 2010s). Describing the broader study: The study examined how the T cell repertoire changed over the course of pregnancy in women with multiple sclerosis.

Libraries were made using the immunoSEQ multiplex PCR assay. TCRdb mirrors the immuneACCESS table, restricted to in-frame sequences. Some clones are absent from its copies; in checked studies, under half trace to an unresolved V gene, and the reason for the others is unknown. The sample table lists 40,000 to 45,000 clones, more than 70% of them with a count of one. The ten largest clonotypes hold 5.9% of the sample. Details on this clone: It lacks a known antigen. Base quality data are lacking; no much larger clone is found one base away.

Reading from cysteine to phenylalanine, the CDR3 counts 15 amino acids. Just CDR3 DNA is preserved here, 45 bases in frame from base 1. In the germline V gene, CDR1 corresponds to SGHAT and CDR2 to FQNNGV. Between the V and J ends, shortened by 0 bases and 8 bases respectively, the junction contains 11 bases. Sequences were derived from CD8+ T cells from peripheral blood mononuclear cells, sampled after pregnancy. The receptor was isolated from a female donor in good health, enrolled as a control in a pregnancy study. The chain is encoded by TRBV11-2 joined to TRBJ1-6; tentative D gene TRBD1, with 5 bases matching. CDR3 reads: CASSLEGTPYSPLHF. The DNA is as follows: TGTGCCAGCAGCTTAGAGGGGACTCCATATTCACCCCTCCACTTT.